Following are 7 T cell receptor beta chains from one sample sequenced in a study of CD8 T cells in ankylosing spondylitis. TCRdb re-derived calls from the 5' RACE reads in MiXCR, one entry per CDR3 protein. The sample contains 250,000 to 400,000 distinct CDR3 sequences, more than 9% of which appear only once. Specimen: blood, either unsorted or a sorted T cell fraction (not recorded which). The source is a female donor with ankylosing spondylitis or in good health (not recorded which).

This clonotype was seen more than once but under ten times. The chain uses TRBV28 and TRBJ2-7; a possible D gene is TRBD1 (6 bases). Germline CDR1 reads MDHEN; CDR2 reads SYDVKM. V was cut by 4 bases and J by 4 bases, with 20 bases left in between. The CDR3 is made up of 16 amino acids. CDR3 nucleotide sequence: TGTGCCAGCAGTTCTCCTTCCGGGCAGGGGCGTTACGAGCAGTACTTC. It encodes CASSSPSGQGRYEQYF.

There are many counts of this clonotype. The V gene is TRBV12-3 or TRBV12-4, the J gene TRBJ2-1, with 9 bases that match TRBD1. The CDR3 spans 15 residues. The V gene end was trimmed by 5 bases and the J gene end by 1 base; junction bases not matched to a gene: 3. The CDR3 protein is CASSAGTGSYNEQFF. The CDR3 coding sequence is TGTGCCAGCAGTGCCGGGACAGGGTCCTACAATGAGCAGTTCTTC.

This clonotype was counted many times. The chain's CDR3 is CASSSGTAVAFF. The CDR3 DNA is TGTGCCAGCAGCTCCGGAACAGCAGTGGCTTTCTTT. V gene TRBV7-8 combines with J gene TRBJ1-1, with D unresolved. The CDR3 runs to 12 residues. Per the germline V gene, CDR1 is SGHVS and CDR2 is FQNEAQ. V lost 4 bases and J lost 11, with 14 bases in between.

A few counts support this clonotype. The chain links TRBV30 to TRBJ1-2, with D uncertain. The CDR3 is 12 residues long. The germline gives CDR1 GTSNPN, CDR2 SVGIG (reference sequence). Trimming stripped 5 bases from V and 8 bases from J, with 15 bases between. As DNA, the CDR3 is TGTGCCTGGGGGGTTTGGAAATACGGCTACACCTTC. It specifies CAWGVWKYGYTF.

This clonotype has just a few counts. V gene TRBV5-1 combines with J gene TRBJ2-1, with 7 nucleotides matching TRBD2. This CDR3 region has 15 residues. Per the germline V gene, CDR1 is SGHRS and CDR2 is YFSETQ. The V segment lost 4 bases and the J segment 2 bases; nucleotides outside the gene matches: 6. CDR3 sequence: CASSPTSEPYNEQFF. CDR3 in DNA: TGCGCCAGCAGCCCTACTAGCGAACCCTACAATGAGCAGTTCTTC.

This clonotype has ten or more counts. V and J are TRBV28 and TRBJ2-3; D is possibly TRBD1 (6 bases). Germline V gene data show CDR1 as MDHEN and CDR2 as SYDVKM. Trimming stripped 5 bases from V and 4 bases from J, with 13 bases between. There are 14 residues in the CDR3. The CDR3 spells CASSRIQGADTQYF. Here the CDR3 DNA reads TGTGCCAGCAGTCGCATACAGGGTGCAGATACGCAGTATTTT.

This clonotype has a count of ten or more. J is TRBJ1-2 and V is TRBV6-1; D unresolved. Germline-derived CDR1 and CDR2 are MNHNS and SASEGT. V gave up 1 base and J gave up 4 bases, with 4 bases separating them. The CDR3 is 12 amino acids. The CDR3 spells CASSEGTYGYTF. As DNA, the CDR3 is TGTGCCAGCAGTGAAGGAACCTATGGCTACACCTTC.